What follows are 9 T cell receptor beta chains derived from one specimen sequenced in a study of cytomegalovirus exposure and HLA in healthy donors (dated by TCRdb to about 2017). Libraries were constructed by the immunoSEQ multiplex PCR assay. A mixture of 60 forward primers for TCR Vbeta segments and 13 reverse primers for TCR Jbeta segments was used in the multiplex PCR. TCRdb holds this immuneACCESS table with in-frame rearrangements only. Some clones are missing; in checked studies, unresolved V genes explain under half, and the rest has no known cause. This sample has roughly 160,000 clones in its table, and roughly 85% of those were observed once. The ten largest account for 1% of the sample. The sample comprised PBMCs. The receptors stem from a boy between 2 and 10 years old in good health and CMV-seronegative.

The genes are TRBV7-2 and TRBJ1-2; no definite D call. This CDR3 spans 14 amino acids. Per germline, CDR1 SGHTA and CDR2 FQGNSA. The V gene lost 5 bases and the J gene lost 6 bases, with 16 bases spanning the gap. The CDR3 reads CASSRLRGYNGYTF. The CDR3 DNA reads TGTGCCAGCAGCCGGTTGAGAGGGTACAATGGCTACACCTTC.

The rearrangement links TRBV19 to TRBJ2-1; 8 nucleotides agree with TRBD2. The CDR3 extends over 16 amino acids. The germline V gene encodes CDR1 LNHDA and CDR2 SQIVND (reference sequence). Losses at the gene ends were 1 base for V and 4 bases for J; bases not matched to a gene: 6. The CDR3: CASSIVPGGTYNEQFF. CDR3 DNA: TGTGCCAGTAGTATAGTCCCGGGGGGGACTTACAATGAGCAGTTCTTC.

CDR3 amino acids: CASSEEGQPSYEQYV. DNA for the CDR3: TGTGCCAGCAGTGAAGAGGGACAGCCCTCCTACGAGCAGTACGTC. The chain employs TRBV6-1 and TRBJ2-7, with 7 positions matching TRBD1. This CDR3 is built from 15 residues. The germline V gene has CDR1 MNHNS and CDR2 SASEGT. V lost 1 base and J lost 0; bases outside the gene matches: 3.

Here the CDR3 reads CASSSQWTSDPTDTQYF. The DNA of the CDR3 is TGTGCCAGCAGTTCCCAATGGACTAGCGATCCCACAGATACGCAGTATTTT. V usage is TRBV27 and J usage is TRBJ2-3; 9 nucleotides align to TRBD2. CDR1 is MNHEY and CDR2 is SMNVEV in the germline V gene (reference sequence). The CDR3 loop spans 17 amino acids. The V segment lost 4 bases and the J segment 2 bases; nucleotides outside the gene matches: 10.

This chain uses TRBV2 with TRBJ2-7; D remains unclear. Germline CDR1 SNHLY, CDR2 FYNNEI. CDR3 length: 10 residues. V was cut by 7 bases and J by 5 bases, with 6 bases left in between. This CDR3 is CASTFDEQYF. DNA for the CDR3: TGTGCCAGCACCTTCGACGAGCAGTACTTC.

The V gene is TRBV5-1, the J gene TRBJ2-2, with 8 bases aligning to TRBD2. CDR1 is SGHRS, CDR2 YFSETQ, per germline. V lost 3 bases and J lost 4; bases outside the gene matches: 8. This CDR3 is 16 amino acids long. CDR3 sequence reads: CASSSAGTRLTGELFF. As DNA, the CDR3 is TGCGCCAGCAGCTCGGCCGGGACTAGACTCACCGGGGAGCTGTTTTTT.

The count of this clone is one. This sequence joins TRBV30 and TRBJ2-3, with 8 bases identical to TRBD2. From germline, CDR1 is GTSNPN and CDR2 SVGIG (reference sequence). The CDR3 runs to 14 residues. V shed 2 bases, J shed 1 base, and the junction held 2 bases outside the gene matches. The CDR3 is CAWSSAGGTDTQYF. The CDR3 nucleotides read TGTGCCTGGAGTTCAGCGGGGGGCACAGATACGCAGTATTTT.

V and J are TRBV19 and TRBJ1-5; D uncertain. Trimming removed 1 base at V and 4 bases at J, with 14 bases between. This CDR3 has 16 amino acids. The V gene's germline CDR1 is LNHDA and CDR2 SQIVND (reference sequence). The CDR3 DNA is TGTGCCAGTAGTATAGCCGACGGAGGGTCAAATCAGCCCCAGCATTTT. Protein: CASSIADGGSNQPQHF.

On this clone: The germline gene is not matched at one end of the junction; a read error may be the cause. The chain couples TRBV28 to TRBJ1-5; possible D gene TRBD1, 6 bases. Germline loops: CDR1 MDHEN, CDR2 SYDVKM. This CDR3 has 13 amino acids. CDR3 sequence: CASSFRGKQPQHF. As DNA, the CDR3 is TGTGCCAGCAGTTTCAGGGGCAAACAGCCCCAGCATTTT.